A single sample gave rise to the 26 T cell receptor beta chains below, sequenced in a study of Ad26.COV2.S vaccination and SARS-CoV-2 variants. The treatment was: roughly 20 received Ad26.COV2.S at low or high dose, single or two shots; roughly 5 received placebo; per-sample allocation not given. Sampling took place 63 days after the first vaccine or placebo injection. Some clones are missing from TCRdb's copy, which holds only in-frame ones; the method was immunoSEQ multiplex PCR. The data hold around 300,000 clones, with less than 90% observed a single time. This material consisted of peripheral blood, taken in a trial of Ad26.COV2.S vaccine versus placebo. These TCRs come from a person between 18 and 65 years old who received the Ad26.COV2.S COVID-19 vaccine or a placebo.

This clone was observed a handful of times. The rearrangement links TRBV9 to TRBJ2-2; D is ambiguous. Trimming cost V 4 bases and J 8 bases, with 12 bases left between them. Germline CDR1 and CDR2: SGDLS and YYNGEE. The CDR3 sequence is 13 residues long. The CDR3 nucleotides are TGTGCCAGCAGCCTTACCCCATGGGGGGAGCTGTTTTTT. Its protein product is CASSLTPWGELFF.

This clone was picked up a small number of times. The chain links TRBV5-1 to TRBJ2-3; no reliable D call. The CDR3 spans 15 residues. Germline loops: CDR1 SGHRS, CDR2 YFSETQ. Trimming took 3 bases from V and 5 from J, leaving 16 bases between them. The CDR3 DNA is TGCGCCAGCAGCTCCTCCCGTGACCGGGTAGATACGCAGTATTTT. This gives the protein CASSSSRDRVDTQYF. Full variable domain (rest looked up from reference TRBV5-1 and TRBJ2-3): KAGVTQTPRYLIKTRGQQVTLSCSPISGHRSVSWYQQTPGQGLQFLFEYFSETQRNKGNFPGRFSGRQFSNSRSEMNVSTLELGDSALYLCASSSSRDRVDTQYFGPGTRLTVL.

CDR3 nucleotide sequence: TGTGCCAGCAGCTTAGGGGGGGACGTTAGCAATCAGCCCCAGCATTTT. Amino acids: CASSLGGDVSNQPQHF. The V gene is TRBV7-2, the J gene TRBJ1-5; tentatively, D is TRBD1 (5 bases). CDR1 and CDR2 from the germline V gene are SGHTA and FQGNSA. The germline V and J ends were trimmed by 1 base and 0 bases, with 10 bases remaining between them. This CDR3 comprises 16 residues.

The CDR3 loop reads CASSLARRPTSGRFNYEQYF. The DNA of the CDR3 is TGTGCCAGCAGCTTAGCGAGGCGGCCCACTAGCGGGAGATTTAACTACGAGCAGTACTTC. The chain recombines TRBV7-2 with TRBJ2-7; TRBD2 matches 11 bases. From germline, CDR1 is SGHTA and CDR2 FQGNSA. The CDR3 has 20 amino acids. The V and J ends lost 0 bases and 3 bases, in that order; junction bases with no gene match: 16.

This chain links TRBV28 with TRBJ1-2; D perhaps matches TRBD1 (5 bases). V was trimmed by 5 bases and J by 4 bases, leaving 8 bases between them. The CDR3 contains 12 residues. Germline V CDR1 and CDR2: MDHEN, SYDVKM. For the CDR3, the DNA is TGTGCCAGCAGTGACAGTCTCTATGGCTACACCTTC. This gives the protein CASSDSLYGYTF.

The chain is built from TRBV7-2 and TRBJ2-2; D gene unclear. This CDR3 spans 18 amino acids. Germline V gene lookup returns CDR1 SGHTA and CDR2 FQGNSA. Trimming shortened V by 2 bases and J by 0 bases, and 16 bases separated the two germline ends. CDR3 residues: CASSLNMVGRSNTGELFF. CDR3 bases: TGTGCCAGCAGCTTAAATATGGTTGGTAGGTCGAACACCGGGGAGCTGTTTTTT.

The chain couples TRBV28 to TRBJ1-2; TRBD1 matches at 7 bases. Trimming took 1 base from V and 1 from J; bases not matched to a gene: 3. The CDR3 consists of 15 residues. Germline V gene lookup returns CDR1 MDHEN and CDR2 SYDVKM. CDR3 sequence (DNA): TGTGCCAGCAGTTTATCGGGACAGATTAACTATGGCTACACCTTC. Amino acid sequence: CASSLSGQINYGYTF.

In regard to this clone: Other DNA sequences in the same sample also yield this CDR3. CDR3 coding DNA: TGTGCCAGCAGTTACTCGGGGAGTGAAGCTTTCTTT. Translated: CASSYSGSEAFF. The gene calls are TRBV6-5 and TRBJ1-1, with D uncertain. Germline CDR1 MNHEY, CDR2 SVGAGI. V was clipped by 0 bases and J by 7 bases, with 6 bases between them. The CDR3 has 12 residues.

The chain joins TRBV19 to TRBJ2-7, with 7 bases identical to TRBD2. The CDR3 contains 13 residues. V dropped 4 bases and J dropped 4; count of bases not matched to a gene: 4. CDR1 LNHDA and CDR2 SQIVND come from the germline V gene (reference sequence). For the CDR3, the DNA is TGTGCCAGTAGTAGGCAGGGAGGGTACGAGCAGTACTTC. It specifies CASSRQGGYEQYF.

The genes are TRBV19 and TRBJ2-7; TRBD1 matches 11 bases. Unmatched junction bases numbered 10, after V lost 6 bases and J lost 9 bases. Germline CDR1 LNHDA, CDR2 SQIVND (reference sequence). The CDR3 sequence is 14 residues long. In nucleotides, the CDR3 is TGTGCCAGTAGCCAAGGACAGGGGGCGGTCGGGCAGTACTTC. The encoded protein is CASSQGQGAVGQYF.

V usage is TRBV19 and J usage is TRBJ1-5; D not resolved. Per germline, CDR1 LNHDA and CDR2 SQIVND (reference sequence). V was pared by 5 bases and J by 4 bases, with 27 bases between. This CDR3 region has 19 residues. The CDR3 coding sequence is TGTGCCAGTAGTCCCCGAGCCCCTACAAGGCCGCGGGGTAATCAGCCCCAGCATTTT. It translates to CASSPRAPTRPRGNQPQHF.

The V gene is TRBV2, the J gene TRBJ1-5, with D unresolved. The germline CDR1 and CDR2 sequences are SNHLY and FYNNEI. The CDR3 runs to 16 residues. The V and J ends lost 3 bases and 1 base respectively, with 13 bases between them. The CDR3 region has the DNA TGTGCCAGCAGTGATCTAGGGATCGGGAGCAATCAGCCCCAGCATTTT. Its protein product is CASSDLGIGSNQPQHF.

The chain joins TRBV6-5 to TRBJ2-2; D tentatively fits TRBD1 or TRBD2 (5 bases each). The CDR3 extends over 15 amino acids. V lost 6 bases and J lost 0, with 11 bases in between. Germline CDR1 reads MNHEY; CDR2 reads SVGAGI. The CDR3 coding sequence is TGTGCCAGCAGCGCAGGGAGTTCGAACACCGGGGAGCTGTTTTTT. Translation: CASSAGSSNTGELFF.

This chain links TRBV11-2 with TRBJ2-5; D remains unclear. This CDR3 spans 14 amino acids. The V end was cut by 1 base, the J end by 3 bases, with 9 bases between. The germline CDR1 and CDR2 sequences are SGHAT and FQNNGV. This chain's CDR3 is CASSLGVAKETQYF. In DNA form, the CDR3 reads TGTGCCAGCAGCTTAGGAGTGGCGAAAGAGACCCAGTACTTC.

V and J are TRBV5-1 and TRBJ1-1, with TRBD1 matching 9 bases. V was clipped by 0 bases and J by 1 base; unmatched bases: 4. The CDR3 covers 16 residues. Per the germline V gene, CDR1 is SGHRS and CDR2 is YFSETQ. The CDR3 reads CASSLGSGQGNTEAFF. DNA of the CDR3: TGCGCCAGCAGCTTGGGCTCGGGACAGGGGAACACTGAAGCTTTCTTT.

The V gene is TRBV10-3, the J gene TRBJ2-1; D is ambiguous. Germline V gives CDR1 ENHRY, CDR2 SYGVKD. The CDR3 extends over 15 amino acids. The CDR3 DNA is TGTGCTATGGCAGCCGGACGCCAAAGGGTCAATGAGCAGTTCTTC. It yields the protein CAMAAGRQRVNEQFF.

The DNA of the CDR3 is TGCGCCAGCAGCCAAGATGTAGGGGTCCCATATAACACCGGGGAGCTGTTTTTT. Encoded protein: CASSQDVGVPYNTGELFF. The chain uses TRBV4-3 and TRBJ2-2, with D tentatively TRBD1 (5 bases). Germline V gene lookup returns CDR1 LGHNA and CDR2 YSLEER. The CDR3 runs 18 residues. The ends were cut back, 0 bases at V and 2 bases at J, with 16 bases in the middle.

The V call is TRBV3-1 (or the pseudogene TRBV3-2), the J call TRBJ2-5; 13 nucleotides line up with TRBD2. CDR3 length: 18 residues. The trim removed 4 bases at V and 0 bases at J, leaving 8 bases unmatched. Germline V gene sequence: CDR1 LGHDT, CDR2 YNNKEL (reference sequence). The CDR3 region is CASSPGLAGDLYQETQYF. The CDR3 DNA reads TGTGCCAGCAGCCCCGGACTAGCGGGGGACCTGTACCAAGAGACCCAGTACTTC.

This clone was seen more than once but under ten times. This sequence joins TRBV24-1 and TRBJ1-1; maybe TRBD1 (5 bases). Trimming pared 6 bases from V and 8 bases from J, leaving 15 bases between. CDR1 is KGHDR, CDR2 SFDVKD, per germline. This CDR3 is 13 amino acids long. This CDR3 reads CATSSWGWGEAFF. CDR3 in DNA: TGTGCCACCAGTTCTTGGGGGTGGGGGGAAGCTTTCTTT.

This clone showed up just a few times. The genes are TRBV6-4 and TRBJ2-2; perhaps TRBD1 as D (6 bases). The V and J ends lost 0 bases and 4 bases respectively, with 9 bases between them. The CDR3 runs 15 residues. CDR1 and CDR2 (germline): MRHNA, SNTAGT. Here the CDR3 reads CASSDSTGGTGELFF. CDR3 in DNA: TGTGCCAGCAGTGACTCGACAGGTGGCACCGGGGAGCTGTTTTTT.

The rearrangement links TRBV28 to TRBJ2-3; TRBD2 aligns across 14 bases. V was clipped by 4 bases and J by 1 base; unmatched bases: 4. Germline loops: CDR1 MDHEN, CDR2 SYDVKM. This CDR3 spans 17 amino acids. CDR3 DNA sequence: TGTGCCAGCAGTTCACCGACTAGCGGGAGGGGCACAGATACGCAGTATTTT. It is translated as CASSSPTSGRGTDTQYF. Full variable domain (rest looked up from reference TRBV28 and TRBJ2-3): DVKVTQSSRYLVKRTGEKVFLECVQDMDHENMFWYRQDPGLGLRLIYFSYDVKMKEKGDIPEGYSVSREKKERFSLILESASTNQTSMYLCASSSPTSGRGTDTQYFGPGTRLTVL.

The chain couples TRBV28 to TRBJ1-3; D call uncertain. V gave up 10 bases and J gave up 8 bases, with 15 bases separating them. The length of the CDR3 is 12 residues. The germline V gene encodes CDR1 MDHEN and CDR2 SYDVKM. The CDR3 loop reads CATTSGEDTIYF. In nucleotides, the CDR3 is TGTGCCACTACGAGCGGGGAAGACACCATATATTTT.

V gene TRBV6-5 combines with J gene TRBJ2-7; 10 positions match TRBD1. Germline-derived CDR1 and CDR2 are MNHEY and SVGAGI. The junction had 9 bases not matched to a gene; V was cut back by 10 bases and J by 0 bases. This CDR3 contains 15 residues. The CDR3 coding sequence is TGTGCCATCCAACAGAGGACAGGGGGCTCCTACGAGCAGTACTTC. This translates into CAIQQRTGGSYEQYF.

V and J are TRBV18 and TRBJ2-1; 8 nucleotides align to TRBD2. CDR1 is KGHSH, CDR2 LQKENI, per germline. The CDR3 covers 15 residues. With 8 bases clipped from V and 6 bases from J, the junction kept 12 bases outside the gene matches. The CDR3 loop is CASTPQAGEGNEQFF. The CDR3 bases are TGTGCCAGCACTCCCCAAGCGGGAGAGGGCAATGAGCAGTTCTTC.

Only one count was recorded for this clone. The chain has TRBV6-5 and TRBJ2-5, with 10 bases aligning to TRBD2. Germline lookup yields CDR1 MNHEY and CDR2 SVGAGI. The CDR3 covers 15 residues. V was pared by 6 bases and J by 7 bases, with 11 bases of the junction left unmatched. For the CDR3, the DNA is TGTGCCAGCAGGCCGAAGCGGGGGGGAGTAGTGACCCAGTACTTC. As protein: CASRPKRGGVVTQYF.

The chain links TRBV10-2 to TRBJ1-5, with 9 bases aligning to TRBD1. Germline lookup yields CDR1 WSHSY and CDR2 SAAADI. The length of the CDR3 is 15 residues. J was trimmed by 4 bases and V by 6 bases; bases with no gene match: 7. Here the CDR3 reads CASSLQGAWNQPQHF. Written as DNA, the CDR3 is TGCGCCAGCAGCTTACAGGGGGCTTGGAATCAGCCCCAGCATTTT.